Only a few counts were recorded for the clone carrying this T cell receptor (beta chain). The target antigen is unknown. The V end lost 2 bases, the J end lost 7 bases, and 12 bases lay between the germline ends. The CDR3 has 15 residues. Germline V gene lookup returns CDR1 MNHNY and CDR2 SVGAGI (reference sequence). The sample is drawn from a study of OX40 agonist ivuxolimab in advanced cancers. Whole-study context: Patients were dosed with the agonistic anti-OX40 (CD134) antibody ivuxolimab.

Study findings and constraints: Normalized T-cell clonal expansion was also low in some nonresponders.

Profiled with immunoSEQ multiplex PCR; TCRdb holds only in-frame clones, not every one. The sample lists about 45,000 clones, more than 75% seen once, with under 20% in the top ten. Sequencing was performed on CD4+ or CD8+ T cells sorted from blood, taken in a trial of the OX40 agonist ivuxolimab. The receptor was derived from an adult with an advanced solid tumor such as melanoma, head and neck, liver or kidney cancer. The rearrangement uses TRBV6-6 and TRBJ1-6; weak D call: TRBD1 (6 bases). CDR3: CASSYGGPLNSPLHF. In DNA, the CDR3 is TGTGCCAGCAGTTACGGGGGGCCCCTAAATTCACCCCTCCACTTT.